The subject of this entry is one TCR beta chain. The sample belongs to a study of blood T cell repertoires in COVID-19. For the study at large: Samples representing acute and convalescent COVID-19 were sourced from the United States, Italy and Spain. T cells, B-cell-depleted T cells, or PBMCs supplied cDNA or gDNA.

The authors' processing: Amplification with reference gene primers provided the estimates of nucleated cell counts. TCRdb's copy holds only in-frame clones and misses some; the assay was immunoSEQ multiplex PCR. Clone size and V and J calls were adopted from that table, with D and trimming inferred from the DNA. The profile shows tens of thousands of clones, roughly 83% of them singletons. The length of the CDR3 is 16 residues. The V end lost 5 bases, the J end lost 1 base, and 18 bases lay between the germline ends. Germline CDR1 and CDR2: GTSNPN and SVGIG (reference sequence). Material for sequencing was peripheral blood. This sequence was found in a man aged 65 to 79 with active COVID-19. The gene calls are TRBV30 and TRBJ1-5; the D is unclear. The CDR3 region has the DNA TGTGCCTGGCTCCAAAAAGGAGGATGGAGCAATCAGCCCCAGCATTTT. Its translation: CAWLQKGGWSNQPQHF.